This paragraph covers one TCR beta chain sequence. Its antigen remains unidentified. Clones were sequenced by immunoSEQ multiplex PCR, and TCRdb holds only the in-frame ones, with some missing. The table lists 160,000 or so clones, roughly 90% of them singletons. The sample is drawn from a study of T cell responses to AZD1222 COVID-19 vaccine. Study-wide results and limits: The peak T cell response came first, and repertoires were sampled only after it. It was only a handful of AZD1222 recipients who were seropositive at baseline.

Trimming removed 3 bases from V and 0 bases from J, with 22 bases in between. The length of the CDR3 is 19 residues. Germline loops: CDR1 SGDLS, CDR2 YYNGEE. The source is an adult who received the AZD1222 COVID-19 vaccine. The chain carries TRBV9 and TRBJ2-1; D perhaps matches TRBD2 (6 bases). This specimen was peripheral blood, taken 28 days after the second AZD1222 dose. CDR3 in amino acids: CASSAPVRDSRSSYNEQFF. CDR3 sequence (DNA): TGTGCCAGCAGCGCCCCTGTGAGGGACTCCAGGAGCTCCTACAATGAGCAGTTCTTC.